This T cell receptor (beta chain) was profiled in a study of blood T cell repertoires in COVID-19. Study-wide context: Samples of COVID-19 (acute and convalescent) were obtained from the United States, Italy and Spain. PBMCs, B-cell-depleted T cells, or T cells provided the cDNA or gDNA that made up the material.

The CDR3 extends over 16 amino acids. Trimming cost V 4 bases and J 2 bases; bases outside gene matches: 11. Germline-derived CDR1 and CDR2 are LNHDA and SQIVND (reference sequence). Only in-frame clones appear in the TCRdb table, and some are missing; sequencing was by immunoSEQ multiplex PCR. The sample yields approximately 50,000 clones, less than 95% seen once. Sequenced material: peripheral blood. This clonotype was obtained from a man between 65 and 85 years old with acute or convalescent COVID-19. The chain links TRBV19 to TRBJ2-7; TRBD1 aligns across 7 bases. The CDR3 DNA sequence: TGTGCCAGTAGTACTGGCGTGGGACAGCTTCCCTACGAGCAGTACTTC. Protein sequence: CASSTGVGQLPYEQYF.